What follows describes a single T cell receptor (beta chain). Antigen specificity is unknown. The data are from a study of radiotherapy plus CTLA-4 blockade in lung cancer. Libraries were prepared by immunoSEQ multiplex PCR; TCRdb keeps only in-frame clonotypes and omits some of them. The table includes about 91,000 clones, approximately 75% detected once. Regarding the study as a whole: In blood, tumor-derived TCR clones expanded after radiotherapy plus ipilimumab. Reports identified early blood T cell clone dynamics, with interferon-beta, as the best response predictor.

The V gene lost 4 bases and the J gene lost 0 bases, with 9 bases spanning the gap. Germline V gene data show CDR1 as SQVTM and CDR2 as ANQGSEA. This CDR3 has 13 residues. It was focal radiation plus CTLA-4 blockade with ipilimumab that patients with chemo-refractory metastatic non-small-cell lung cancer received. The V gene is TRBV29-1, the J gene TRBJ2-5, with a weak D call TRBD2 (5 bases). The TCR was taken from a human donor with non-small cell lung cancer that progressed on radiotherapy plus ipilimumab. Sequencing used peripheral blood, obtained from a patient treated with radiotherapy plus ipilimumab. DNA of the CDR3: TGCAGCGTTGCTTCGGGGTACCAAGAGACCCAGTACTTC. Amino acid sequence: CSVASGYQETQYF.